These 10 T cell receptor beta chains share one sample of origin, sequenced in a study of blood T cells in healthy people across ages. A sample-barcoded 5' primer and a J-beta primer mix were used in a second PCR of roughly 7 to 12 cycles. TCRdb ran MiXCR on the 5' RACE reads and lists one entry per CDR3 protein. The sample comprises about 1.4 million distinct CDR3 sequences, roughly 60% of which are singletons, and 6.5% to 8.5% rests with the top ten. Sequencing was carried out using blood. These receptors all come from a man between 18 and 35 years old in good health.

The chain recombines TRBV2 with TRBJ2-1, with a weak D call TRBD2 (5 bases). Trimming cost V 6 bases and J 10 bases, with 19 bases left between them. The CDR3 runs to 14 residues. The germline CDR1 and CDR2 sequences are SNHLY and FYNNEI. The CDR3 DNA sequence: TGTGCCAGCAGAGTGGGAGTGAGGTTCTACGAGCAGTTCTTC. This codes for CASRVGVRFYEQFF. The full variable domain, in which reference TRBV2 and TRBJ2-1 provide the parts outside the CDR3, is EPEVTQTPSHQVTQMGQEVILRCVPISNHLYFYWYRQILGQKVEFLVSFYNNEISEKSEIFDDQFSVERPDGSNFTLKIRSTKLEDSAMYFCASRVGVRFYEQFFGPGTRLTVL.

This clonotype was detected only a few times. The V and J genes are TRBV20-1 and TRBJ2-7; weak D call: TRBD1 (6 bases). Germline-derived CDR1 and CDR2 are DFQATT and SNEGSKA (reference sequence). Between the trimmed V and J ends, which lost 1 base and 6 bases, there was a span of 13 bases. The length of the CDR3 is 13 residues. CDR3 nucleotides: TGCAGTGCTAGAGTACTTGGGACATCCGAGCAGTACTTC. This translates into CSARVLGTSEQYF.

This clonotype was found a few times. The V gene is TRBV6-2 or TRBV6-3, the J gene TRBJ2-7; a weak D match, TRBD1 (6 bases). The CDR3 has 15 residues. Trimming cost V 5 bases and J 3 bases, with 17 bases left between them. In germline, CDR1 is MNHEY, CDR2 SVGEGT. The CDR3 nucleotides read TGTGCCAGCAGTAGACCCCGGGACATTATCTACGAGCAGTACTTC. This translates into CASSRPRDIIYEQYF.

The chain carries TRBV14 and TRBJ1-4, with a possible D match to TRBD1 (5 bases). CDR1 and CDR2 from the germline V gene are SGHDN and FVKESK. The V and J ends lost 0 bases and 6 bases respectively, with 11 bases between them. This CDR3 is built from 15 residues. The CDR3: CASSQESRAYEKLFF. The CDR3 DNA is TGTGCCAGCAGCCAAGAATCCAGGGCCTATGAAAAACTGTTTTTT. Together with reference TRBV14 and TRBJ1-4, the CDR3 gives the full variable domain: EAGVTQFPSHSVIEKGQTVTLRCDPISGHDNLYWYRRVMGKEIKFLLHFVKESKQDESGMPNNRFLAERTGGTYSTLKVQPAELEDSGVYFCASSQESRAYEKLFFGSGTQLSVL.

This chain connects TRBV27 to TRBJ1-1; D might be TRBD1 (5 bases). Germline V gene lookup returns CDR1 MNHEY and CDR2 SMNVEV (reference sequence). The CDR3 spans 13 residues. The ends were cut back, 4 bases at V and 7 bases at J, with 13 bases in the middle. The chain's CDR3 is CASSWGNLGEAFF. The CDR3 DNA reads TGTGCCAGCAGTTGGGGGAACCTCGGTGAAGCTTTCTTT.

V gene TRBV11-2 combines with J gene TRBJ2-6; no clear D gene. The CDR3 extends over 19 amino acids. CDR1 is SGHAT and CDR2 is FQNNGV in the germline V gene. Between the trimmed V and J ends, which lost 1 base and 0 bases, there was a span of 16 bases. As DNA, the CDR3 is TGTGCCAGCAGCTTAGCGGTAAACGGCCTGTTCTCTGGGGCCAACGTCCTGACTTTC. Its translation: CASSLAVNGLFSGANVLTF.

This chain connects TRBV11-2 to TRBJ2-7, with 8 bases lining up with TRBD1. Germline trimming cut 4 bases from V and 12 bases from J; bases unmatched to any gene: 11. CDR1 and CDR2 (germline): SGHAT, FQNNGV. The CDR3 spans 13 residues. CDR3 amino acids: CASSSDRDHSGYF. The DNA for the CDR3 is TGTGCCAGCAGCTCGGACAGGGACCACTCTGGGTACTTC.

The chain recombines TRBV4-3 with TRBJ1-4; D is undetermined. This CDR3 region has 14 residues. From germline, CDR1 is LGHNA and CDR2 YSLEER. V lost 3 bases and J 0 bases, leaving 5 bases between the germline ends. CDR3 in amino acids: CASSHAATNEKLFF. The CDR3 DNA is TGCGCCAGCAGCCATGCAGCAACTAATGAAAAACTGTTTTTT.

The CDR3 sequence: CATAHGPGSTDTQYF. As DNA, the CDR3 is TGTGCCACCGCACACGGCCCAGGGAGCACAGATACGCAGTATTTT. The rearrangement uses TRBV15 and TRBJ2-3; maybe TRBD1 (5 bases). The CDR3 totals 15 residues. Germline assignment: CDR1 LNHNV and CDR2 YYDKDF (reference sequence). Trimming removed 8 bases at V and 0 bases at J, with 15 bases between.

The chain joins TRBV20-1 to TRBJ1-2, with no clear D. Germline CDR1 DFQATT, CDR2 SNEGSKA (reference sequence). Deletions cut 3 bases from V and 3 bases from J, with 14 bases between. The CDR3 has 14 residues. The CDR3 bases are TGCAGTGCTAGGGGCCCCGGAGCCCACTATGGCTACACCTTC. Its translation: CSARGPGAHYGYTF.